The count of the clone carrying this TCR beta chain is one. This entry is derived from a study of CD4+ T cells in melanoma. TCRdb keeps only in-frame clones here, not all; method: immunoSEQ multiplex PCR. Among roughly 52,000 clones, nearly 70% were seen once, and the ten largest hold around 5%. What was sequenced was tumor tissue. This TCR came from a human donor with melanoma.

DNA for the CDR3: TGTGCCAGCAGTCAGCTGACCGACAGGCGCGAGCAGTACTTC. Translation gives CASSQLTDRREQYF. V and J are TRBV28 and TRBJ2-7; a possible D gene is TRBD1 (6 bases). CDR1 and CDR2 from the germline V gene are MDHEN and SYDVKM. The CDR3 runs 14 residues. The V end was cut by 5 bases, the J end by 6 bases, with 17 bases between.